The next 31 T cell receptor beta chains were all read from a single sample in a study of technical replicates of blood from several donors (dated by TCRdb to the late 2010s). Library preparation employed the immunoSEQ multiplex PCR assay. TCRdb obtained this table from immuneACCESS and retained in-frame rearrangements with V and J assigned. These tables miss some clones; where compared with another copy, unresolved V genes account for less than half of the shortfall, and the remainder is unexplained. The sample table contains fewer than 100,000 clones; only one count was recorded for 70% to 90% of them. The top ten clones comprise approximately 0.39% of the sample. Material for sequencing was T cells isolated from PBMCs. The receptors derive from a human donor in good health.

The chain has TRBV27 and TRBJ1-2, with D perhaps matching TRBD1 (5 bases). This CDR3 has 12 amino acids. The germline gives CDR1 MNHEY, CDR2 SMNVEV (reference sequence). V lost 8 bases and J lost 7, with 14 bases in between. DNA for the CDR3: TGTGCCAGCGGCGGGGCCGGAAGTGGCTACACCTTC. It translates to CASGGAGSGYTF.

The chain employs TRBV5-8 and TRBJ1-2; TRBD1 matches at 7 bases. V gave up 3 bases and J gave up 3 bases; unmatched junction bases: 8. This CDR3 spans 15 amino acids. Germline V gene lookup returns CDR1 SGHTS and CDR2 YDEGEE. As DNA, the CDR3 is TGTGCCAGCAGCTATACAGGGGAGGAGGACTATGGCTACACCTTC. Its translation is CASSYTGEEDYGYTF.

V is TRBV9 and J is TRBJ2-3; 8 bases agree with TRBD2. V gave up 5 bases and J gave up 3 bases; unmatched junction bases: 11. The CDR3 has 16 residues. Germline values: CDR1 SGDLS, CDR2 YYNGEE. DNA of the CDR3: TGTGCCAGCAGTATGAATAGCGGGACGGATACAGATACGCAGTATTTT. The encoded protein is CASSMNSGTDTDTQYF.

The V gene is TRBV6-1, the J gene TRBJ2-1; 11 bases line up with TRBD2. The length of the CDR3 is 14 residues. The germline V gene has CDR1 MNHNS and CDR2 SASEGT. The V gene end was trimmed by 4 bases and the J gene end by 10 bases; junction bases not matched to a gene: 6. The CDR3 DNA is TGTGCCAGCAGTGTACTAGCGGGAGATAGGGAGCAGTTCTTC. Its protein product is CASSVLAGDREQFF.

In DNA form, the CDR3 reads TGTGCCAGTAGTATAATAGGGACAGGGAGCCCCGATACGCAGTATTTT. Encoded protein: CASSIIGTGSPDTQYF. The V and J genes are TRBV19 and TRBJ2-3; 9 bases fit TRBD1. Germline lookup yields CDR1 LNHDA and CDR2 SQIVND (reference sequence). Trimming removed 2 bases from V and 6 bases from J; junction bases left unmatched: 9. The CDR3 totals 16 residues.

The chain combines TRBV6-5 with TRBJ2-5; D is unclear. Trimming took 0 bases from V and 2 from J, leaving 4 bases between them. CDR3 length: 13 amino acids. Germline-derived CDR1 and CDR2 are MNHEY and SVGAGI. The CDR3 nucleotides read TGTGCCAGCAGTTACTCTTCACAAGAGACCCAGTACTTC. Protein product: CASSYSSQETQYF.

The chain uses TRBV27 and TRBJ2-2, with 7 bases fitting TRBD2. V shed 2 bases and J 7 bases; nucleotides not matched to a gene: 4. CDR3 length: 14 amino acids. Germline CDR1 reads MNHEY; CDR2 reads SMNVEV (reference sequence). Written as DNA, the CDR3 is TGTGCCAGCAGTTTACTAGCGGCTGACGGGGAGCTGTTTTTT. Its translation: CASSLLAADGELFF.

V and J are TRBV5-1 and TRBJ2-1, with a tentative D call TRBD2 (6 bases). Trimming removed 3 bases from V and 5 bases from J, with 15 bases in between. The CDR3 runs 15 residues. Germline CDR1 SGHRS, CDR2 YFSETQ. The CDR3, as DNA: TGCGCCAGCAGCTACCGACTAGAAGTCCACAATGAGCAGTTCTTC. It codes for CASSYRLEVHNEQFF.

This rearrangement joins TRBV19 to TRBJ2-1; 16 nucleotides align to TRBD2. Germline lookup yields CDR1 LNHDA and CDR2 SQIVND (reference sequence). CDR3 length: 15 residues. Trimming took 4 bases from V and 11 from J; bases not matched to a gene: 5. In DNA, the CDR3 is TGTGCCAGTAGTACGGGACTAGCGGGAGGGGCCAAGCAGTTCTTC. Encoded protein: CASSTGLAGGAKQFF.

The chain has TRBV7-2 and TRBJ2-5, with D uncertain. The CDR3 consists of 16 residues. Germline CDR1 is SGHTA and CDR2 is FQGNSA. The V end was cut by 1 base, the J end by 5 bases, with 17 bases between. The CDR3 DNA reads as TGTGCCAGCAGCTTAGAGGAGCGTAGCATTGGCGAGACCCAGTACTTC. Its protein product is CASSLEERSIGETQYF. Full variable domain (outside the CDR3, taken from reference TRBV7-2 and TRBJ2-5): GAGVSQSPSNKVTEKGKDVELRCDPISGHTALYWYRQSLGQGLEFLIYFQGNSAPDKSGLPSDRFSAERTGGSVSTLTIQRTQQEDSAVYLCASSLEERSIGETQYFGPGTRLLVL.

The J gene is TRBJ1-1, the V gene TRBV5-1; no firm D call. The CDR3 spans 17 residues. Germline V gives CDR1 SGHRS, CDR2 YFSETQ. Trimming removed 2 bases from V and 8 bases from J, with 25 bases in between. CDR3 residues: CASSFPMGKGGVSEAFF. CDR3 bases: TGCGCCAGCAGCTTCCCAATGGGGAAAGGCGGGGTGTCGGAAGCTTTCTTT.

Note on this clone: Other nucleotide sequences from this sample produce the same CDR3. V is TRBV7-8 and J is TRBJ2-7; the D is unclear. The CDR3 has 12 residues. The V gene's germline CDR1 is SGHVS and CDR2 FQNEAQ. The germline V and J ends were trimmed by 1 base and 4 bases, with 5 bases remaining between them. The CDR3 is CASSLVAYEQYF. CDR3 in DNA: TGTGCCAGCAGCTTAGTTGCGTACGAGCAGTACTTC.

This clone was found once. The chain combines TRBV9 with TRBJ1-2; the D is unclear. The germline gives CDR1 SGDLS, CDR2 YYNGEE. The CDR3 consists of 13 residues. V was trimmed by 0 bases and J by 6 bases, leaving 9 bases between them. The CDR3 DNA is TGTGCCAGCAGCGTAGAGACAACGAATGGCTACACCTTC. Residues: CASSVETTNGYTF.

The rearrangement uses TRBV18 and TRBJ2-1, with TRBD1 matching 9 bases. J was trimmed by 7 bases and V by 3 bases; bases with no gene match: 10. Germline assignment: CDR1 KGHSH and CDR2 LQKENI. The CDR3 length is 16 residues. This chain's CDR3 is CASSPNVGTGMNEQFF. The CDR3 DNA reads as TGTGCCAGCTCACCCAACGTAGGGACAGGGATGAATGAGCAGTTCTTC. The full variable domain, in which reference TRBV18 and TRBJ2-1 provide the parts outside the CDR3, is NAGVMQNPRHLVRRRGQEARLRCSPMKGHSHVYWYRQLPEEGLKFMVYLQKENIIDESGMPKERFSAEFPKEGPSILRIQQVVRGDSAAYFCASSPNVGTGMNEQFFGPGTRLTVL.

The rearrangement uses TRBV19 and TRBJ1-1, with D hard to call. The ends were cut back, 6 bases at V and 2 bases at J, with 10 bases in the middle. The germline V gene encodes CDR1 LNHDA and CDR2 SQIVND (reference sequence). The CDR3 has 13 residues. The CDR3 DNA is TGTGCCAGTAGCTGGCAGACTAACACTGAAGCTTTCTTT. Its translation is CASSWQTNTEAFF.

This clone appeared a few times. The V gene is TRBV27, the J gene TRBJ1-1; tentative D call: TRBD1 (6 bases). The ends were cut back, 6 bases at V and 8 bases at J, with 13 bases in the middle. This CDR3 contains 12 residues. The germline V gene encodes CDR1 MNHEY and CDR2 SMNVEV (reference sequence). The CDR3 spells CASRGGAIEAFF. The CDR3 DNA sequence: TGTGCCAGCAGAGGGGGGGCAATAGAAGCTTTCTTT.

This rearrangement joins TRBV7-2 to TRBJ2-4; 9 bases align to TRBD1. The CDR3 runs 17 residues. After removal of 8 bases from V and 0 bases from J, the junction contained 11 bases not matched to a gene. Germline values: CDR1 SGHTA, CDR2 FQGNSA. The CDR3 reads CASGRQGETLAKNIQYF. The CDR3 DNA sequence: TGTGCCAGCGGCAGACAGGGGGAGACTCTAGCCAAAAACATTCAGTACTTC.

About this clone itself: The same CDR3 arises from other DNA sequences in this sample as well. The chain has TRBV19 and TRBJ1-1; 7 bases are a match to TRBD1. Germline loops: CDR1 LNHDA, CDR2 SQIVND (reference sequence). Trimming at V came to 6 bases and at J to 0 bases, leaving 4 bases not matched to a gene. The CDR3 has 14 residues. Here the CDR3 reads CASSRGTVNTEAFF. DNA for the CDR3: TGTGCCAGTAGCAGGGGGACGGTGAACACTGAAGCTTTCTTT.

V and J are TRBV27 and TRBJ1-4; D unresolved. Germline V gene sequence: CDR1 MNHEY, CDR2 SMNVEV (reference sequence). CDR3 length equals 18 residues. Trimming removed 0 bases from V and 7 bases from J, with 21 bases in between. CDR3 nucleotide sequence: TGTGCCAGCAGTTTATCTGGCCAAATGCCCGGGATGGGTGAAAAACTGTTTTTT. This translates into CASSLSGQMPGMGEKLFF.

This clone appeared once. This chain joins TRBV7-9 and TRBJ2-1; 9 nucleotides agree with TRBD2. This CDR3 spans 17 amino acids. V shed 1 base, J shed 4 bases, and the junction held 8 bases outside the gene matches. The germline gives CDR1 SEHNR, CDR2 FQNEAQ (reference sequence). The CDR3 DNA reads as TGTGCCAGCAGCTTAGGAAAATTTGCGGGAGGGTACAATGAGCAGTTCTTC. The encoded protein is CASSLGKFAGGYNEQFF.

V is TRBV6-5 and J is TRBJ1-3; D is unresolved. The V gene's germline CDR1 is MNHEY and CDR2 SVGAGI. Deletions cut 6 bases from V and 8 bases from J, with 14 bases between. The CDR3 loop spans 13 amino acids. The CDR3 sequence is CASRPPGRDTIYF. The DNA of the CDR3 is TGTGCCAGCAGACCACCCGGGAGGGACACCATATATTTT.

The chain links TRBV5-1 to TRBJ2-2; 7 bases map to TRBD1. Per germline, CDR1 SGHRS and CDR2 YFSETQ. The CDR3 runs 17 residues. The trim removed 0 bases at V and 7 bases at J, leaving 12 bases unmatched. CDR3: CASSLDLDRVIHGELFF. The CDR3 DNA follows: TGCGCCAGCAGCTTGGATCTAGACAGGGTTATTCACGGGGAGCTGTTTTTT.

The chain uses TRBV19 and TRBJ2-7, with unresolved D. The germline CDR1 and CDR2 sequences are LNHDA and SQIVND (reference sequence). V gave up 3 bases and J gave up 1 base, with 7 bases separating them. The CDR3 extends over 13 amino acids. This chain's CDR3 is CASSIVDSYEQYF. CDR3 bases: TGTGCCAGTAGTATCGTAGATTCCTACGAGCAGTACTTC.

The chain couples TRBV5-1 to TRBJ2-5, with TRBD2 matching over 13 bases. Germline CDR1 and CDR2: SGHRS and YFSETQ. The trim removed 2 bases at V and 3 bases at J, leaving 1 base unmatched. The CDR3 runs to 15 residues. CDR3 bases: TGCGCCAGCAGCTTAGGGACTAGCGGGAAAGAGACCCAGTACTTC. It yields the protein CASSLGTSGKETQYF.

Note on this clone: One end of the junction is discordant with germline, which a read error may explain. V gene TRBV10-3 combines with J gene TRBJ2-7, with 7 bases aligning to TRBD2. There are 13 residues in the CDR3. Germline CDR1 is ENHRY and CDR2 is SYGVKD. The CDR3 DNA reads as TGTGCCACCAGTGGGGGAGGGGCCTACGAGCAGTACTTC. Translated: CATSGGGAYEQYF.

This rearrangement joins TRBV5-4 to TRBJ2-2; 12 bases are a match to TRBD2. The CDR3 runs 17 residues. V gave up 4 bases and J gave up 6 bases; unmatched junction bases: 10. The V gene's germline CDR1 is SGHNT and CDR2 YYREEE (reference sequence). The CDR3 bases are TGTGCCAGCAGCCTAGCGGGAGGGCCAAAAGGAGCCGGGGAGCTGTTTTTT. Encoded protein: CASSLAGGPKGAGELFF.

The chain joins TRBV7-2 to TRBJ2-7; D may be TRBD2 (6 bases). The CDR3 length is 16 residues. CDR1 is SGHTA, CDR2 FQGNSA, per germline. Deletions cut 5 bases from V and 0 bases from J, with 17 bases between. In DNA form, the CDR3 reads TGTGCCAGCAGCCTGTCACTAGCCTTAAGCTCCTACGAGCAGTACTTC. Its translation: CASSLSLALSSYEQYF. The entire variable domain, with the rest obtained from reference TRBV7-2 and TRBJ2-7, is as follows: GAGVSQSPSNKVTEKGKDVELRCDPISGHTALYWYRQSLGQGLEFLIYFQGNSAPDKSGLPSDRFSAERTGGSVSTLTIQRTQQEDSAVYLCASSLSLALSSYEQYFGPGTRLTVT.

The V gene is TRBV9, the J gene TRBJ2-5; D is ambiguous. Germline CDR1 reads SGDLS; CDR2 reads YYNGEE. V was shortened by 6 bases and J by 5 bases, with 17 bases between the two germline ends. This CDR3 region has 14 residues. CDR3 DNA: TGTGCCAGCAACCGTGGTATAGAGTGGGAGACCCAGTACTTC. Its translation: CASNRGIEWETQYF.

The rearrangement joins TRBV15 to TRBJ1-1; TRBD1 agrees at 8 bases. Losses at the gene ends were 3 bases for V and 9 bases for J; bases not matched to a gene: 3. Germline V CDR1 and CDR2: LNHNV, YYDKDF (reference sequence). The CDR3 covers 12 residues. The CDR3 protein is CATSSRDRKAFF. Here the CDR3 DNA reads TGTGCCACCAGCAGCCGGGACAGGAAAGCTTTCTTT.

The V gene is TRBV19, the J gene TRBJ2-7, with TRBD1 matching over 9 bases. Germline values: CDR1 LNHDA, CDR2 SQIVND (reference sequence). Unmatched junction bases numbered 8, after V lost 6 bases and J lost 5 bases. The CDR3 contains 14 residues. CDR3 sequence (DNA): TGTGCCAGTAGCTCCGGGACAGGGTTCCACGAGCAGTACTTC. This translates into CASSSGTGFHEQYF.

The chain recombines TRBV18 with TRBJ2-1, with 8 bases lining up with TRBD2. Per the germline V gene, CDR1 is KGHSH and CDR2 is LQKENI. The J segment lost 7 bases and the V segment lost 2 bases, leaving 7 bases of the junction unmatched. The CDR3 runs 15 residues. The CDR3 loop reads CASSPIAASGNEQFF. CDR3 nucleotides: TGTGCCAGCTCACCAATCGCGGCTAGCGGGAATGAGCAGTTCTTC. Filled out from reference TRBV18 and TRBJ2-1, the complete variable domain reads NAGVMQNPRHLVRRRGQEARLRCSPMKGHSHVYWYRQLPEEGLKFMVYLQKENIIDESGMPKERFSAEFPKEGPSILRIQQVVRGDSAAYFCASSPIAASGNEQFFGPGTRLTVL.